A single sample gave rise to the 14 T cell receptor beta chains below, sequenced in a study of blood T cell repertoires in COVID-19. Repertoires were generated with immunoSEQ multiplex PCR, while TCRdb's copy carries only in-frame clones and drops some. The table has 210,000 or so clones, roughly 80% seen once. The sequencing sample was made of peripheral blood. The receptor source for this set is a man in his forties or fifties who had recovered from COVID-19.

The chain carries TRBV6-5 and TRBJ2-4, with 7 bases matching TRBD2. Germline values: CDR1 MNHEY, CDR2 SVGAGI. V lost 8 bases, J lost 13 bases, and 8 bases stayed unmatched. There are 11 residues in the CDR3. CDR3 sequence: CASRDPGGQYF. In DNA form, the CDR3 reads TGTGCCAGCCGGGACCCCGGGGGGCAGTACTTC.

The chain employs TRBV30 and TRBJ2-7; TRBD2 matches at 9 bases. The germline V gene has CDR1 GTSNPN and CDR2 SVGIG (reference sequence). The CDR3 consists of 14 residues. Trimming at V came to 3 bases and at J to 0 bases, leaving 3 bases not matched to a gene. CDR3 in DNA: TGTGCCTGGAGCTGGACTAGCGACTCCTACGAGCAGTACTTC. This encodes CAWSWTSDSYEQYF. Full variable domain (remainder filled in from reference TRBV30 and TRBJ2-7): SQTIHQWPATLVQPVGSPLSLECTVEGTSNPNLYWYRQAAGRGLQLLFYSVGIGQISSEVPQNLSASRPQDRQFILSSKKLLLSDSGFYLCAWSWTSDSYEQYFGPGTRLTVT.

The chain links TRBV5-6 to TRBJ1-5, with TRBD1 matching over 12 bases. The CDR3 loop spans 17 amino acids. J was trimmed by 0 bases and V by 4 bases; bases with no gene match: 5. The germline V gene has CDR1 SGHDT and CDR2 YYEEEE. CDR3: CASSTGQGARSNQPQHF. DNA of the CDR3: TGTGCCAGCAGCACGGGACAGGGGGCGCGTAGCAATCAGCCCCAGCATTTT.

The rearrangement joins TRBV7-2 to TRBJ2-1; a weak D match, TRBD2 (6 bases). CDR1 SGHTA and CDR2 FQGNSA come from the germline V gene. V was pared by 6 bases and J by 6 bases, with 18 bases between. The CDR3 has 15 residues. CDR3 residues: CASSLGGLTGNEQFF. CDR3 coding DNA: TGTGCCAGCAGTCTCGGGGGACTTACGGGCAATGAGCAGTTCTTC.

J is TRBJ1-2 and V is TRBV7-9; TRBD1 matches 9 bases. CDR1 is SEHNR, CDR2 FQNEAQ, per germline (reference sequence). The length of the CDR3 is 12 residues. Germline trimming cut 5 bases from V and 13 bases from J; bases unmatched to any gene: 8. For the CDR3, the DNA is TGTGCCAGCAGCAGGGGACAGGGCCTTGCCACCTTC. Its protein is CASSRGQGLATF.

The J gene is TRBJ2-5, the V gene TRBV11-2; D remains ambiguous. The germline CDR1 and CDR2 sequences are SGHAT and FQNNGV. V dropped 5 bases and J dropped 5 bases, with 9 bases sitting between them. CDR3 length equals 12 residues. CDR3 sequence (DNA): TGTGCCAGCAGCCTCACTTGGGAGACCCAGTACTTC. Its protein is CASSLTWETQYF.

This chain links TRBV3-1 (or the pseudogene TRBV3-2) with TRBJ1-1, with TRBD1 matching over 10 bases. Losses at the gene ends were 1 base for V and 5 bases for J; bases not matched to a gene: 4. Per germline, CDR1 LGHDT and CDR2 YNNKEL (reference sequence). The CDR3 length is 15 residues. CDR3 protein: CASSQGDRGRTEAFF. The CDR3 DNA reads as TGTGCCAGCAGCCAAGGCGACAGGGGGCGTACTGAAGCTTTCTTT.

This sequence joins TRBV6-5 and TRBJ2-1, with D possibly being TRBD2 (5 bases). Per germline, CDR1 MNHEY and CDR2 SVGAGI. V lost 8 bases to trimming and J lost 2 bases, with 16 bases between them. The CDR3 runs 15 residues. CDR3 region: CASLSGYYTYNEQFF. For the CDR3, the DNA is TGTGCCAGCTTATCGGGATACTATACCTACAATGAGCAGTTCTTC.

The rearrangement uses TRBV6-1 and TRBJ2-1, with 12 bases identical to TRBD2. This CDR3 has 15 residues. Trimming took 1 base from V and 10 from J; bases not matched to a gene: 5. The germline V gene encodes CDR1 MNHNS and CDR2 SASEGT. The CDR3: CASSEGLAGEREQFF. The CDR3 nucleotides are TGTGCCAGCAGTGAAGGACTAGCGGGAGAGAGGGAGCAGTTCTTC.

CDR3 DNA: TGTGCCAGCAGCTTGGGGACAGCTAACTATGGCTACACCTTC. This gives the protein CASSLGTANYGYTF. The V call is TRBV5-4, the J call TRBJ1-2; TRBD1 might be the D (6 bases). The CDR3 length is 14 residues. The germline V gene has CDR1 SGHNT and CDR2 YYREEE (reference sequence). The ends were cut back, 0 bases at V and 0 bases at J, with 6 bases in the middle.

CDR3 coding DNA: TGTGCCAGCAGTTTATCCGCGGGACAGCCCGTAGGCTACACCTTC. Its protein product is CASSLSAGQPVGYTF. J is TRBJ1-2 and V is TRBV28, with 7 bases that match TRBD1. The V gene's germline CDR1 is MDHEN and CDR2 SYDVKM. The length of the CDR3 is 15 residues. J lost 8 bases, V lost 1 base, and 10 bases had no gene match.

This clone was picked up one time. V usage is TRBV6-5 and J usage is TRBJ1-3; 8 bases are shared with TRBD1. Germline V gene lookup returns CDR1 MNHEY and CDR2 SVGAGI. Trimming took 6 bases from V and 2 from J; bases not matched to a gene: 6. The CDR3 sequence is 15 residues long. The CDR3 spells CASRPDRGAGNTIYF. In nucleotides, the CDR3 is TGTGCCAGCAGGCCTGACAGGGGAGCTGGAAACACCATATATTTT.

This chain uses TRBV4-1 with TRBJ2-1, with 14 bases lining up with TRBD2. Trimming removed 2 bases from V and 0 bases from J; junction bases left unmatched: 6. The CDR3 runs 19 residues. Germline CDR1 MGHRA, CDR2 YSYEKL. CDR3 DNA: TGCGCCAGCAGCCAACGGGGACTAGCGGGAGTTACCTCCTACAATGAGCAGTTCTTC. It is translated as CASSQRGLAGVTSYNEQFF.

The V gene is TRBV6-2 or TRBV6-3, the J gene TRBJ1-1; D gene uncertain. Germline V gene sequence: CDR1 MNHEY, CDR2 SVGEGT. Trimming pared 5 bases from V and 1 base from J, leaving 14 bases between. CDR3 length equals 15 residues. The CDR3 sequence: CASSLYGRTNTEAFF. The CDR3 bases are TGTGCCAGCAGTCTCTATGGGAGGACGAACACTGAAGCTTTCTTT.